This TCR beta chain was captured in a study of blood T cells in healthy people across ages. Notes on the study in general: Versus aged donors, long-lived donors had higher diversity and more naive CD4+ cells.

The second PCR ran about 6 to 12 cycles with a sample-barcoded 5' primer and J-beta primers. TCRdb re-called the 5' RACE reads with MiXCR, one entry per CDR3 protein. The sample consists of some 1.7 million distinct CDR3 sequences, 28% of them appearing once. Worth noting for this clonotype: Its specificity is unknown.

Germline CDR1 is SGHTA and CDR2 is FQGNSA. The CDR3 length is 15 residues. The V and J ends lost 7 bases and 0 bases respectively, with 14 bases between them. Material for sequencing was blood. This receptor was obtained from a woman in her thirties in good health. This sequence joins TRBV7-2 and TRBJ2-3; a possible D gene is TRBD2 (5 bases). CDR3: CASTPRVASTDTQYF. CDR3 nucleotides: TGTGCCAGCACCCCGCGGGTCGCTAGCACAGATACGCAGTATTTT.